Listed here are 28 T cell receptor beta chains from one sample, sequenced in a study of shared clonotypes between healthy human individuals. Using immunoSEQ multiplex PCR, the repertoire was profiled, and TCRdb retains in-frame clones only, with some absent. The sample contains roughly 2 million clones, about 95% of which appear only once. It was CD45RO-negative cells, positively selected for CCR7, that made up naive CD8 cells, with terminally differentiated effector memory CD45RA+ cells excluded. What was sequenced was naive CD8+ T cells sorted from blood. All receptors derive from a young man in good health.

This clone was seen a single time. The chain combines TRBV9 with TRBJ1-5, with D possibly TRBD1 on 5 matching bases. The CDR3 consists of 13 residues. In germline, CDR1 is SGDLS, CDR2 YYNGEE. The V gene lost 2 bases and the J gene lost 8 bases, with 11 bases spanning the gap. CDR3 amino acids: CASSVEGGEPQHF. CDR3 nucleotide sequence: TGTGCCAGCAGCGTTGAGGGAGGGGAGCCCCAGCATTTT.

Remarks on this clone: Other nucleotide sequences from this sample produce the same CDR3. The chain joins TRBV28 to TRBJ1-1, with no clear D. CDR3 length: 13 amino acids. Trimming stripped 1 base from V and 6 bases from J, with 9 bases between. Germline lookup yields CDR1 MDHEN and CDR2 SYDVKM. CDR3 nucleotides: TGTGCCAGCAGTTTATTCGGGTGGGCTGAAGCTTTCTTT. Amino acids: CASSLFGWAEAFF.

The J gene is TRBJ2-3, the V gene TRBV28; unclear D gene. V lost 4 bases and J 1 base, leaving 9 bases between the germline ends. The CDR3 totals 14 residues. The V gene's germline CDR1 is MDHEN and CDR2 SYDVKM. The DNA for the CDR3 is TGTGCCAGCAGTTCGCCGGCGGGCACAGATACGCAGTATTTT. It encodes CASSSPAGTDTQYF.

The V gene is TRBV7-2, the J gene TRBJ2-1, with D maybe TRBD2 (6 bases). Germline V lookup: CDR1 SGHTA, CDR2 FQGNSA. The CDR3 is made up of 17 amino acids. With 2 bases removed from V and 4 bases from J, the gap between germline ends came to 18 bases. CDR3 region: CASSLRGSPVSYNEQFF. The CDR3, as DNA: TGTGCCAGCAGCTTACGGGGGTCTCCAGTATCGTACAATGAGCAGTTCTTC.

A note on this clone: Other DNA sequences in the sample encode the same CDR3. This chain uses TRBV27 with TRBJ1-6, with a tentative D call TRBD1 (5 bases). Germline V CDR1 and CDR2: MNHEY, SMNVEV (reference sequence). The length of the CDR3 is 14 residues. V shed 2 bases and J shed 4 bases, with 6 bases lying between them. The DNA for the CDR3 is TGTGCCAGCAGTTTAGGGGGTTATAATTCACCCCTCCACTTT. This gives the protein CASSLGGYNSPLHF.

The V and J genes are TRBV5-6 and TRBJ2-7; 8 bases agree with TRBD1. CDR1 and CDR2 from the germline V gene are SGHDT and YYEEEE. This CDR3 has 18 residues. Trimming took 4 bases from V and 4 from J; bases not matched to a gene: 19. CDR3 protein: CASSLGPGGYGGSYEQYF. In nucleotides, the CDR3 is TGTGCCAGCAGCCTTGGCCCAGGGGGCTACGGGGGATCTTACGAGCAGTACTTC.

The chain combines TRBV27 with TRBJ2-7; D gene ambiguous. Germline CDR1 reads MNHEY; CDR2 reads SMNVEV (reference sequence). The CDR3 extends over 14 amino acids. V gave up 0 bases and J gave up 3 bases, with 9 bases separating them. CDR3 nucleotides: TGTGCCAGCAGTTTATCCTCTACGAACTACGAGCAGTACTTC. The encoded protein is CASSLSSTNYEQYF.

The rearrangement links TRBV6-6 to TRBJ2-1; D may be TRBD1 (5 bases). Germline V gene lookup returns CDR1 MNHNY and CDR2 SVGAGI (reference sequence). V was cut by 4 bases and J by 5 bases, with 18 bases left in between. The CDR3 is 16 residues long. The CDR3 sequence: CASSSPGARANNEQFF. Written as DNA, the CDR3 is TGTGCCAGCAGTTCCCCTGGGGCCCGGGCGAACAATGAGCAGTTCTTC.

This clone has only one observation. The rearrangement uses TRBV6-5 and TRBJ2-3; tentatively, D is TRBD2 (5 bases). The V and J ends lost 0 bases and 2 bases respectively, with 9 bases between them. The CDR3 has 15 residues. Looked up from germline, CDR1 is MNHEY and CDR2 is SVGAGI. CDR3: CASSYSEDPTDTQYF. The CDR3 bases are TGTGCCAGCAGTTACTCGGAGGACCCCACAGATACGCAGTATTTT.

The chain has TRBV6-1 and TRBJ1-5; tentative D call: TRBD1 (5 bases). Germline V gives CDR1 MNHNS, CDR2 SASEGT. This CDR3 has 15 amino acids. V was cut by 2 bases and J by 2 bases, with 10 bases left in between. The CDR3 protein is CASSEQGWGNQPQHF. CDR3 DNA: TGTGCCAGCAGTGAACAGGGTTGGGGCAATCAGCCCCAGCATTTT.

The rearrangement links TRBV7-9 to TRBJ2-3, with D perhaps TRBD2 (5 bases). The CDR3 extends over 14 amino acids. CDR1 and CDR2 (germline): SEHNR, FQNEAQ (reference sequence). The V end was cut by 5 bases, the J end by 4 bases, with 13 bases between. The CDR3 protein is CASSPPAAPDTQYF. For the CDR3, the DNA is TGTGCCAGCAGCCCCCCAGCGGCCCCAGATACGCAGTATTTT.

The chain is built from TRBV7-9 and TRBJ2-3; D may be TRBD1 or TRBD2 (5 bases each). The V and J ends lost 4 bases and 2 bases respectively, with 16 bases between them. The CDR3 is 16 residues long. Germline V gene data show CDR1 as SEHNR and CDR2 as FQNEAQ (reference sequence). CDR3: CASSSNRDATTDTQYF. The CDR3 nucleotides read TGTGCCAGCAGCTCGAACCGGGACGCTACCACAGATACGCAGTATTTT.

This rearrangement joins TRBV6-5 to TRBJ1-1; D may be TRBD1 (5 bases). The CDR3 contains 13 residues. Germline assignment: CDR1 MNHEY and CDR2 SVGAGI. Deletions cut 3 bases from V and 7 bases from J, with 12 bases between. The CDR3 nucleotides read TGTGCCAGCAGTTATGGACCGGGGCTTGAAGCTTTCTTT. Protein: CASSYGPGLEAFF.

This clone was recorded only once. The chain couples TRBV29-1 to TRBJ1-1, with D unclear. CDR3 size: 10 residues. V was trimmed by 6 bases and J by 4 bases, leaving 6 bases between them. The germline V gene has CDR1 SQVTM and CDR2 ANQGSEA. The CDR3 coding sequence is TGCAGCGTGGGAGTCACTGAAGCTTTCTTT. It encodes CSVGVTEAFF. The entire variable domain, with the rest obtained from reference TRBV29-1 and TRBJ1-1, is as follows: SAVISQKPSRDICQRGTSLTIQCQVDSQVTMMFWYRQQPGQSLTLIATANQGSEATYESGFVIDKFPISRPNLTFSTLTVSNMSPEDSSIYLCSVGVTEAFFGQGTRLTVV.

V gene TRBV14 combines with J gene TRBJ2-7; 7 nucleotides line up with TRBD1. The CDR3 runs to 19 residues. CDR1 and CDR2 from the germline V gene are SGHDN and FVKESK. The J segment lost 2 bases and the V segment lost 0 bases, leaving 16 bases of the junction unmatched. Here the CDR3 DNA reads TGTGCCAGCAGCCAAGACCCGGAGTCCGGGACAGAGATAACCTACGAGCAGTACTTC. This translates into CASSQDPESGTEITYEQYF.

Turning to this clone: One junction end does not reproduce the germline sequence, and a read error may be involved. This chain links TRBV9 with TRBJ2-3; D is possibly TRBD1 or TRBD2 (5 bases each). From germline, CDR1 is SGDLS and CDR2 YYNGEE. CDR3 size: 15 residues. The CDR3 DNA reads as TGTGCCAGCAGCGTCATTTCCCGGGGCACCGATACGCAGTATTTT. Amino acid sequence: CASSVISRGTDTQYF.

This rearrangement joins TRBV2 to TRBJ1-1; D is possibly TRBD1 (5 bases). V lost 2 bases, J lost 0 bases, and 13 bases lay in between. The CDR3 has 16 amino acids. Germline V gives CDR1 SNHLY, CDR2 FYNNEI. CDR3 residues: CASSERVDRVNTEAFF. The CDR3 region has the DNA TGTGCCAGCAGTGAAAGAGTAGACAGAGTGAACACTGAAGCTTTCTTT.

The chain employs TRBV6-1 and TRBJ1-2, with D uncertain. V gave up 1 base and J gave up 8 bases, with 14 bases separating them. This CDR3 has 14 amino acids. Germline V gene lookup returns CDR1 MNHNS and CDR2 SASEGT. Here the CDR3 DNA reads TGTGCCAGCAGTGAAGTTGACATGGGTACGGGCTACACCTTC. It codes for CASSEVDMGTGYTF.

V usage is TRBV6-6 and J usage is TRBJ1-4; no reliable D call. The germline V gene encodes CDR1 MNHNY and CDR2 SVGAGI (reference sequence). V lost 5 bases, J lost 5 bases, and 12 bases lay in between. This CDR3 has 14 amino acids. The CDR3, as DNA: TGTGCCAGCAGTCAAGGGTTCGGAAATGAAAAACTGTTTTTT. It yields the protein CASSQGFGNEKLFF.

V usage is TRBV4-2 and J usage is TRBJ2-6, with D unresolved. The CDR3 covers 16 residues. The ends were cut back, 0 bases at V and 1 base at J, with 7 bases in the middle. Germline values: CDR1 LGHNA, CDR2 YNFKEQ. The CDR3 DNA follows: TGTGCCAGCAGCCAAGAGGAATGGTCTGGGGCCAACGTCCTGACTTTC. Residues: CASSQEEWSGANVLTF.

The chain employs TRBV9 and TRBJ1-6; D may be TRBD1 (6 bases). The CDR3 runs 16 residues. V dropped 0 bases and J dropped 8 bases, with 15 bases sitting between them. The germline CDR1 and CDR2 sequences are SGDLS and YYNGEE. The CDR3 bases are TGTGCCAGCAGCGTAGCTACGGACAGCCTCGATTCACCCCTCCACTTT. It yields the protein CASSVATDSLDSPLHF.

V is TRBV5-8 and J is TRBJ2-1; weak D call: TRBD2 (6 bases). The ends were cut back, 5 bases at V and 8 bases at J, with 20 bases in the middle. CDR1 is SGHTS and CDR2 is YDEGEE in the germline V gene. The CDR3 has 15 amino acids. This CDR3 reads CASRPDGTGRYEQFF. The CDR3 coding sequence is TGTGCCAGCAGACCCGACGGCACGGGGAGGTATGAGCAGTTCTTC.

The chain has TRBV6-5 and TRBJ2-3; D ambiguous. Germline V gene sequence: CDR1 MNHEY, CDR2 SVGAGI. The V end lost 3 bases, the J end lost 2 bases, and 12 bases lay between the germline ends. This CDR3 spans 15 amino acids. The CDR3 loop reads CASSYTVLHTDTQYF. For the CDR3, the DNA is TGTGCCAGCAGTTATACAGTCCTCCACACAGATACGCAGTATTTT.

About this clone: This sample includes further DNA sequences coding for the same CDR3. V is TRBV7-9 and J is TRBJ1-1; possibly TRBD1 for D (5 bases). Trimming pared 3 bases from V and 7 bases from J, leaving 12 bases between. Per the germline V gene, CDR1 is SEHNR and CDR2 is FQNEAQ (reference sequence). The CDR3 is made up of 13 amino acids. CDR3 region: CASSLRQGGEAFF. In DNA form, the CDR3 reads TGTGCCAGCAGCTTGCGGCAGGGTGGTGAAGCTTTCTTT.

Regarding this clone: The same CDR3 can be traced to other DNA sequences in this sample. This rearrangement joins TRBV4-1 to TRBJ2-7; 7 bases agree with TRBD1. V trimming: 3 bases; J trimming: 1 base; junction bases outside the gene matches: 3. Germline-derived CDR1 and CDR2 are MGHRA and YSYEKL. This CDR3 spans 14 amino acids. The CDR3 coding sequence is TGCGCCAGCAGCCACCGACAGGGTTCCTACGAGCAGTACTTC. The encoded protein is CASSHRQGSYEQYF.

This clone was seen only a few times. As DNA, the CDR3 is TGTGCCAGCAGCGCGGGACAGGACAATGGGCCCCAGCATTTT. Its translation: CASSAGQDNGPQHF. This chain links TRBV7-2 with TRBJ1-5; 8 positions agree with TRBD1. CDR3 size: 14 residues. The V and J ends lost 5 bases and 9 bases, in that order; junction bases with no gene match: 9. Per germline, CDR1 SGHTA and CDR2 FQGNSA. The full variable domain, completed using reference TRBV7-2 and TRBJ1-5, is GAGVSQSPSNKVTEKGKDVELRCDPISGHTALYWYRQSLGQGLEFLIYFQGNSAPDKSGLPSDRFSAERTGGSVSTLTIQRTQQEDSAVYLCASSAGQDNGPQHFGDGTRLSIL.

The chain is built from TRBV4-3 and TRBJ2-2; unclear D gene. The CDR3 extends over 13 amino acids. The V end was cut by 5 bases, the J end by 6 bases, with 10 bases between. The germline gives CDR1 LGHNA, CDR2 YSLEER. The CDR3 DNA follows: TGCGCCAGCAGCGAAGCTCCCGCCGGGGAGCTGTTTTTT. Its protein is CASSEAPAGELFF.

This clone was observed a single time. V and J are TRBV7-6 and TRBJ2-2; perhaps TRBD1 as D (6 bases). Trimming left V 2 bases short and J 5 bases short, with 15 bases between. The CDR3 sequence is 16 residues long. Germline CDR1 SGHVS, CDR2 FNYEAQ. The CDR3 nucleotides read TGTGCCAGCAGCTTATTTCCGGGACATTTAACCGGGGAGCTGTTTTTT. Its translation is CASSLFPGHLTGELFF.